This record looks at one T cell receptor (beta chain) sequence and its context. Its antigen is unidentified. This entry comes from a study of CXCR3-negative and CXCR3-positive naive CD8 T cells. UMI-labeled 5' RACE TRB cDNA libraries were prepared from the cells. One entry per CDR3 protein, without DNA, is what TCRdb gives after re-calling the 5' RACE reads. In total, the table holds thousands of distinct CDR3 sequences. The CDR3 totals 14 residues. Germline V lookup: CDR1 SQVTM, CDR2 ANQGSEA. Roughly 300,000 cells per CD8+ T cell subset were flow-sorted in triplicate. Naive CD8+ T cells showed CD45RO-CCR7+CD27+CD95-. Study results and caveats: The naive subsets expressed comparable surface CD5, and the authors inferred TCR strength from TRB CDR3 properties. Diversity proved comparably high across both naive subsets and much lower in memory CD8+ cells.

The material sequenced was naive CXCR3- CD8+ T cells from blood. Subset described: CD45RO-CCR7+CD27+CD95- naive CD8+ T cells lacking CXCR3 (TNR3-). This chain links TRBV29-1 with TRBJ2-1; the TCRdb D gene call, TRBD2, has no DNA to confirm it. The receptor's source is a human donor in good health. Some clones in this sample may be carry-over from other donors' samples. The chain's CDR3 is CSVEASRAYNEQFF.